Sequencing of this T cell receptor beta chain was carried out in a study of cytomegalovirus exposure and HLA in healthy donors. The germline V gene encodes CDR1 SGHRS and CDR2 YFSETQ. Losses at the gene ends were 2 bases for V and 6 bases for J; bases not matched to a gene: 5. The CDR3 contains 13 residues. This clone turned up a few times. PCR amplification relied on 60 Vbeta primers (plus 13 Jbeta primers). The table came from immunoSEQ multiplex PCR; TCRdb's copy has only in-frame clones and leaves some out. The sample contains roughly 200,000 clones, roughly four fifths of which appear only once. The TCR sequence derives from a woman aged 25 to 45 in good health and CMV-seropositive. Sample: PBMCs. J is TRBJ2-7 and V is TRBV5-1, with TRBD1 matching 7 bases. Written as DNA, the CDR3 is TGCGCCAGCAGCTTAGAACAGGGGCTCGAGCAGTACTTC. Translating gives CASSLEQGLEQYF. The full variable domain, in which reference TRBV5-1 and TRBJ2-7 provide the parts outside the CDR3, is KAGVTQTPRYLIKTRGQQVTLSCSPISGHRSVSWYQQTPGQGLQFLFEYFSETQRNKGNFPGRFSGRQFSNSRSEMNVSTLELGDSALYLCASSLEQGLEQYFGPGTRLTVT.